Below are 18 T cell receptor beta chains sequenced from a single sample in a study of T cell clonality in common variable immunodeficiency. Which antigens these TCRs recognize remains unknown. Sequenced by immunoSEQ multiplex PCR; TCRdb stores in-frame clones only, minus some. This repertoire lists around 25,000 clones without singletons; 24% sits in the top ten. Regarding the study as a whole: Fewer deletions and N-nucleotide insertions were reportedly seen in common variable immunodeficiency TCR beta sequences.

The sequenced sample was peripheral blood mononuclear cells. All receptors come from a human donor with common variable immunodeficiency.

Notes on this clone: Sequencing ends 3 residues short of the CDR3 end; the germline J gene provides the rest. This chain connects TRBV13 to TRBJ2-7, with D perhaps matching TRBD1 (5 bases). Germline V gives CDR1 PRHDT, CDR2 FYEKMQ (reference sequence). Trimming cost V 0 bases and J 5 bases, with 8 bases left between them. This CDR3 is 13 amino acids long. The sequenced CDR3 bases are TGTGCCAGCAGCTTAGGGGCAGGGAACGAG. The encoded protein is CASSLGAGNE. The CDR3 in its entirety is CASSLGAGNEQYF.

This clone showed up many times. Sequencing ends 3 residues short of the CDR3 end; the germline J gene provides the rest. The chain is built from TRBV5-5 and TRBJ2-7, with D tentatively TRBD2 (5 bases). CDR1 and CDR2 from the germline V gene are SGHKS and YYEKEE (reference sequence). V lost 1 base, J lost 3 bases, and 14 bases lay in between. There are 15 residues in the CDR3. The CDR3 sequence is CASSLWRGSSYEQYF. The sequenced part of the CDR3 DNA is TGTGCCAGCAGCTTGTGGCGCGGGTCAAGCTACGAG.

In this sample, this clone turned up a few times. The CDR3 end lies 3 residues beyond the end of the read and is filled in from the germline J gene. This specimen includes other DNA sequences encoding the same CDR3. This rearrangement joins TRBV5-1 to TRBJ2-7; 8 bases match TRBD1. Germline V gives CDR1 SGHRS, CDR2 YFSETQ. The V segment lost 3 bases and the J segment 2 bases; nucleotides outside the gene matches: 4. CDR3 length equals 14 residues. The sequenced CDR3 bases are TGCGCCAGCAGCTCAGGACAGGGTCCCTACGAG. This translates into CASSSGQGPYE. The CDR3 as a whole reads CASSSGQGPYEQYF.

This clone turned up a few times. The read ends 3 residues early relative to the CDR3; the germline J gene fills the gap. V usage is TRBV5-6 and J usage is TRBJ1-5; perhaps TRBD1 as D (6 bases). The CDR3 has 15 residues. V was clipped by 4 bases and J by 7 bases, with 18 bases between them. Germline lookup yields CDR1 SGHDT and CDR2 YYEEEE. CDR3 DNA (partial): TGTGCCAGCAGCCCGACCAGGGGTGACAGGCAGCCC. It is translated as CASSPTRGDRQP. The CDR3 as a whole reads CASSPTRGDRQPQHF.

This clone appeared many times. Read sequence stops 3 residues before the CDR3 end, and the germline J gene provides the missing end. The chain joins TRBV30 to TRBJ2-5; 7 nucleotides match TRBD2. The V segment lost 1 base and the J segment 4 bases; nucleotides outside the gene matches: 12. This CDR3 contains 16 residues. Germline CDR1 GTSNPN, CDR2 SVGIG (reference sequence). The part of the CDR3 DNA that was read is TGTGCCTGGAGTGCGCCCGGACTAGGTTATTTAGAGACC. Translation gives CAWSAPGLGYLET. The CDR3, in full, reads CAWSAPGLGYLETQYF.

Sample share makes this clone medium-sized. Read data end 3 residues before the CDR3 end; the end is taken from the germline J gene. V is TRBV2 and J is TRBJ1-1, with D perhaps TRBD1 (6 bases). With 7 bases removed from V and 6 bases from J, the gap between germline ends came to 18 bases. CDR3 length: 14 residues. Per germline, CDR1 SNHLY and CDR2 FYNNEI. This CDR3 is CASTLLRGTPEAFF. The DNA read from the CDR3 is TGTGCCAGCACCCTCCTGAGGGGGACCCCTGAA. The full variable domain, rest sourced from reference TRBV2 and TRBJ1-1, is EPEVTQTPSHQVTQMGQEVILRCVPISNHLYFYWYRQILGQKVEFLVSFYNNEISEKSEIFDDQFSVERPDGSNFTLKIRSTKLEDSAMYFCASTLLRGTPEAFFGQGTRLTVV.

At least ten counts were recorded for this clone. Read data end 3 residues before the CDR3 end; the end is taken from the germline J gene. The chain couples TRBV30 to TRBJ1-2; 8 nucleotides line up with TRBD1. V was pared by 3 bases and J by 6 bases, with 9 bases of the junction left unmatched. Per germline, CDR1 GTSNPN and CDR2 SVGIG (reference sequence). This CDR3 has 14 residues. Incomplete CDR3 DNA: TGTGCCTGGAGGAAACCAGGGGGCGCCGATGGC. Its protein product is CAWRKPGGADG. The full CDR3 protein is CAWRKPGGADGYTF.

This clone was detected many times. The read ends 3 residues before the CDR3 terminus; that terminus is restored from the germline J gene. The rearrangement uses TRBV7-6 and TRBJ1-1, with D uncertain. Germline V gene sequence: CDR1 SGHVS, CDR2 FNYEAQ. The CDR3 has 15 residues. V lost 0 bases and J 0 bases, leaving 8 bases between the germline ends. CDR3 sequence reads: CASSLALRLNTEAFF. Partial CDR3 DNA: TGTGCCAGCAGCTTAGCGCTCAGGTTGAACACTGAA.

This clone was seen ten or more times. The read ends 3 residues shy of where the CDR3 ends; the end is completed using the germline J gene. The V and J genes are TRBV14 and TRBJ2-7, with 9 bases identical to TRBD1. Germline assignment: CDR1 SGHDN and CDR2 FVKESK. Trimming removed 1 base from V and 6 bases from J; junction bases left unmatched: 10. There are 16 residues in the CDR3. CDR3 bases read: TGTGCCAGCAGCCAAGTTAGCGGACAGGGGCCCCCCGAG. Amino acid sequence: CASSQVSGQGPPE. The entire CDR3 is CASSQVSGQGPPEQYF.

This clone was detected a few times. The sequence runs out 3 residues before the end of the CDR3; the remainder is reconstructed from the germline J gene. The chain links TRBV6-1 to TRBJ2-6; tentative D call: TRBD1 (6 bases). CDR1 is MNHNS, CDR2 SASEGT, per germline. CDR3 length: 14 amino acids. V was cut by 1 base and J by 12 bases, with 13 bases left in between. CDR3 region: CASSEDRVRVVLTF. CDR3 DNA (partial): TGTGCCAGCAGTGAAGACAGGGTTAGGGTCGTC.

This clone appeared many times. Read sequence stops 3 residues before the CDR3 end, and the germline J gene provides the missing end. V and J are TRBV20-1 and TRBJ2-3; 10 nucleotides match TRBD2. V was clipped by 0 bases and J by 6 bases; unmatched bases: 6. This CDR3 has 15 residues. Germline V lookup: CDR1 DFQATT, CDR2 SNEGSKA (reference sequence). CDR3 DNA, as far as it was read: TGCAGTGCTAGAGATAGCGGGGGGCCGGGGGATACG. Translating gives CSARDSGGPGDT. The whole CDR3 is CSARDSGGPGDTQYF.

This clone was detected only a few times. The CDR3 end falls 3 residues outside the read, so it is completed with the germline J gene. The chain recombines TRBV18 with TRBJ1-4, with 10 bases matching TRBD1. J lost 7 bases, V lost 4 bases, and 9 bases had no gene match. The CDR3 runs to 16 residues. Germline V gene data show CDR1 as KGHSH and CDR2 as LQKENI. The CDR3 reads CASSQNPTGGFEKLFF. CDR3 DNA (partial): TGTGCCAGCTCACAAAACCCGACAGGGGGCTTTGAAAAA.

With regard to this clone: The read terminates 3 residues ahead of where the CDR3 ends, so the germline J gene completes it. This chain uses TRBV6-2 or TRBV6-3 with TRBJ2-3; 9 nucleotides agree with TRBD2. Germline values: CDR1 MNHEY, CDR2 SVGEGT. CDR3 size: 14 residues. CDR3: CASSSSGRGGAQYF. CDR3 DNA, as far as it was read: TGTGCCAGCAGTTCCTCCGGGCGGGGGGGCGCG.

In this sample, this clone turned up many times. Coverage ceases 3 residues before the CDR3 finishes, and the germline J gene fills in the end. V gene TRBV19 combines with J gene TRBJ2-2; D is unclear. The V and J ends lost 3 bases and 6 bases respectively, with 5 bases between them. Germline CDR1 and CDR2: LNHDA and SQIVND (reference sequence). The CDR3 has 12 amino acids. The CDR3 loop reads CASSIYSGELFF. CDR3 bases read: TGTGCCAGTAGTATCTATTCCGGGGAG.

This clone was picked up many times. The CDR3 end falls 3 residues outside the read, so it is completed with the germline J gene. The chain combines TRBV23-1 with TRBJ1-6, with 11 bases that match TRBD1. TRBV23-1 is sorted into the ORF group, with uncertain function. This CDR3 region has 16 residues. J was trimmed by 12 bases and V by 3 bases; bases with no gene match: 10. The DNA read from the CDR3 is TGCGCCAGCAGTCAGGGGTGGGACAGGGGGAGTGGACCC. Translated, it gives CASSQGWDRGSGP. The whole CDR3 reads CASSQGWDRGSGPLHF.

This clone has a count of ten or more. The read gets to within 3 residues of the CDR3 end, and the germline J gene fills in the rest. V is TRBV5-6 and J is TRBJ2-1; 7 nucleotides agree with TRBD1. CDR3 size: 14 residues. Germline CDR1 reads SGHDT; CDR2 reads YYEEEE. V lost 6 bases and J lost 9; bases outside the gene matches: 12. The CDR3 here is CASKRWGAGGEQFF. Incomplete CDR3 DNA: TGTGCCAGCAAACGATGGGGCGCAGGGGGTGAG.

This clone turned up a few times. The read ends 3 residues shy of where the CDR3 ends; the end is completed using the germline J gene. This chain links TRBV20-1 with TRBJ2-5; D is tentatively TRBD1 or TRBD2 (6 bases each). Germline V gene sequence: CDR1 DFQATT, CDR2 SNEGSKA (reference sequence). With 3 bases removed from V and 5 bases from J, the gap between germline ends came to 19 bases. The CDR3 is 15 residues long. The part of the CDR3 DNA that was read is TGCAGTGCTAGCAGGGGAGGATCTACCGGGGAGACC. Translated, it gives CSASRGGSTGET. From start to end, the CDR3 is CSASRGGSTGETQYF.

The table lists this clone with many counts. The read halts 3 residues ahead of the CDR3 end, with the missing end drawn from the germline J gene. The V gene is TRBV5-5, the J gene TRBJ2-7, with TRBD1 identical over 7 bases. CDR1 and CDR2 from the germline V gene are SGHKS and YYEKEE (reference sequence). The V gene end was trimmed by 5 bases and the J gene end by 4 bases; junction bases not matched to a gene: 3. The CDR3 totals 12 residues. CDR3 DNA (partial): TGTGCCAGCAGTACACAGGGGTACGAG. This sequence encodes CASSTQGYE. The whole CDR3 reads CASSTQGYEQYF.